This is a list of T cell receptor beta chains from one sample in a study of CD8 T cells in Susac syndrome. TCRdb passed the immunoSEQ multiplex PCR reads through MiXCR, listing each CDR3 protein once. The data contain about 150,000 distinct CDR3 sequences, 85% to 95% of them singletons. What was sequenced was CD8+ T cells from PBMCs. Receptors originate from a human donor with Susac syndrome. Both conserved end residues are trimmed from each CDR3.

TRBV6-5	TRBJ1-2	ASRKGHGYT
TRBV5-4	TRBJ2-7	ASSLGAGGTYEQY
TRBV9	TRBJ1-5	ASSVEGTPNQPQH
TRBV5-1	TRBJ2-1	ASSLDWGNTYNEQF
TRBV15	TRBJ2-1	ATSSSEGNEQF
TRBV27	TRBJ1-1	ASSGRGTEAF
TRBV19	TRBJ2-1	ASSIQGRNEQF
TRBV7-9	TRBJ2-7	ASGDRGPYEQY
TRBV7-3	TRBJ1-3	ASSRALDTIY
TRBV12-3/TRBV12-4	TRBJ2-1	ASSLVRGNEQF
TRBV5-4	TRBJ2-3	ASSLIYSTDTQY
TRBV7-7	TRBJ1-2	ASSQAPSKGT
TRBV7-2	TRBJ2-2	ASSGGAEGNTGELF
TRBV7-9	TRBJ1-5	ASSLETGGGQPQH
TRBV4-1	TRBJ2-7	ASSQVGQGSYEQY
TRBV20-1	TRBJ2-1	SARPRTGNEQF
TRBV5-6	TRBJ2-7	ASKLGATYEQY
TRBV6-5	TRBJ1-2	ASSYGPHIVFGYT
TRBV12-3/TRBV12-4	TRBJ2-1	ASKLNNEQF
TRBV25-1	TRBJ1-1	ASSADHVAF
TRBV12-3/TRBV12-4	TRBJ2-7	ASSPPGLAYEQY
TRBV19	TRBJ1-1	ASSSGNTEAF
TRBV29-1	TRBJ2-2	SVDPIHSNTGELF
TRBV20-1	TRBJ1-2	SARDLDRISYGYT
TRBV24-1	TRBJ2-1	ATSPREGFPRDEQF
TRBV4-2	TRBJ2-3	ASSHGTTETPADTQY
TRBV6-6	TRBJ1-2	ALKDGDTNYGYT
TRBV28	TRBJ2-7	ASSKFSGTNYEQY
TRBV27	TRBJ2-3	ASGIYSTDTQY
TRBV20-1	TRBJ2-7	SARDRAGGFYEQY
TRBV4-1	TRBJ2-7	ASSQTGLGTWEQY
TRBV12-3/TRBV12-4	TRBJ2-3	AIEGGGATDTQY
TRBV5-6	TRBJ1-1	ASFSVENTEAF
TRBV5-1	TRBJ2-1	ASSLDDEQF
TRBV9	TRBJ1-2	ASKDRDHGYT
TRBV20-1	TRBJ2-1	SAREDLAVYNEQF
TRBV24-1	TRBJ1-1	ATTAGSTEAF
TRBV27	TRBJ2-1	ASTGGTSSYNEQF
TRBV3-1	TRBJ2-1	ASSQLGVVEEF
TRBV4-1	TRBJ1-1	ASSQGETGTYEAF
TRBV4-1	TRBJ2-3	ASSQVLVTAGNTDTQY
TRBV7-9	TRBJ2-3	ASSRLSDTQY
TRBV28	TRBJ2-1	ASLTYRDRGVDEQF
TRBV7-8	TRBJ2-7	ASSLPIGGGDQD
TRBV15	TRBJ2-2	ATSRDGDTGELF
TRBV5-4	TRBJ2-1	ASSLRDYEQF
TRBV13	TRBJ2-3	ASSPTWSSTDTQY
TRBV4-1	TRBJ1-5	ASSQEVYSNQPQH
TRBV20-1	TRBJ1-5	SAREMGQNSNQPQH